The TCR beta chain described here comes from a study of shared clonotypes between healthy human individuals. Study in general: Three plates each covered CD4 naive and memory; CD8 naive two, CD8 memory one.

Cells designated naive CD8 were CD45RO-negative and were positively selected for CCR7, with terminally differentiated effector memory CD45RA+ cells excluded. Repertoires were generated with immunoSEQ multiplex PCR, while TCRdb's copy carries only in-frame clones and drops some. The sample has about 2,200,000 clones, approximately 94% seen once. The germline V gene encodes CDR1 SQVTM and CDR2 ANQGSEA. V lost 8 bases and J lost 2; bases outside the gene matches: 12. The CDR3 contains 15 residues. The sample was naive CD8+ T cells from PBMCs. The source of this sequence is a man aged 18 to 30 in good health. Some clones in this sample may be carry-over from other donors' samples. The chain employs TRBV29-1 and TRBJ2-1; TRBD1 matches 7 bases. In nucleotides, the CDR3 is TGCAGCTTCCTGACAGGGTATATTACCTACAATGAGCAGTTCTTC. This codes for CSFLTGYITYNEQFF.